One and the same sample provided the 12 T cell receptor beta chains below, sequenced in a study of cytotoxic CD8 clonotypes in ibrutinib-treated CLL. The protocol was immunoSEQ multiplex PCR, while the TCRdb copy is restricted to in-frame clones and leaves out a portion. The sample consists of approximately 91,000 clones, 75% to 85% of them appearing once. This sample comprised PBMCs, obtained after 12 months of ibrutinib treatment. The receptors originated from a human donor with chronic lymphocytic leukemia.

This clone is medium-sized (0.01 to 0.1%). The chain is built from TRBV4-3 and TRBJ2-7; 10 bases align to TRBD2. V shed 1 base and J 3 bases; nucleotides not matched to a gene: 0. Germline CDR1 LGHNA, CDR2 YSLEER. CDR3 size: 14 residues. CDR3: CASSQGTSGYEQYF. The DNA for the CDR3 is TGCGCCAGCAGCCAAGGGACTAGCGGCTACGAGCAGTACTTC.

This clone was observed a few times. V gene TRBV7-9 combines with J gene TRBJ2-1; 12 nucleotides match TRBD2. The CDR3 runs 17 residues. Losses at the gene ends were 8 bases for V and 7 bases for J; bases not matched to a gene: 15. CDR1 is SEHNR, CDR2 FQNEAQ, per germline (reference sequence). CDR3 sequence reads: CASRPTWASGRVNEQFF. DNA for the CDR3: TGTGCCAGCCGCCCGACATGGGCTAGCGGGAGGGTAAATGAGCAGTTCTTC.

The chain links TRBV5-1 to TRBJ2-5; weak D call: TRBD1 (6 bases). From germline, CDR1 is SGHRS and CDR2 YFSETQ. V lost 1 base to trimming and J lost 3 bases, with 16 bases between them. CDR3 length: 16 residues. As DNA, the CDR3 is TGCGCCAGCAGCTTGTGGGGAGCAGGGGCGAAAGAGACCCAGTACTTC. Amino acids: CASSLWGAGAKETQYF. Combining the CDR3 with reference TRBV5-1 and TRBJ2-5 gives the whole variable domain KAGVTQTPRYLIKTRGQQVTLSCSPISGHRSVSWYQQTPGQGLQFLFEYFSETQRNKGNFPGRFSGRQFSNSRSEMNVSTLELGDSALYLCASSLWGAGAKETQYFGPGTRLLVL.

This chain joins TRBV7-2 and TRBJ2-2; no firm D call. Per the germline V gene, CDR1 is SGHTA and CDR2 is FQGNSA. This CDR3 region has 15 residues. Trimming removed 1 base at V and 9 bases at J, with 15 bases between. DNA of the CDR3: TGTGCCAGCAGCTTAGGTCTGCTCGACGGCCGGGAGCTGTTTTTT. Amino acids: CASSLGLLDGRELFF.

CDR3 DNA sequence: TGTGCCAGCAGTGAAGCCACCTACAGGGGAGCTTTCTTT. Protein product: CASSEATYRGAFF. The chain combines TRBV6-1 with TRBJ1-1; TRBD1 matches at 7 bases. With V trimmed by 0 bases and J by 10 bases, 5 bases remained unmatched. Germline lookup yields CDR1 MNHNS and CDR2 SASEGT. The CDR3 spans 13 residues.

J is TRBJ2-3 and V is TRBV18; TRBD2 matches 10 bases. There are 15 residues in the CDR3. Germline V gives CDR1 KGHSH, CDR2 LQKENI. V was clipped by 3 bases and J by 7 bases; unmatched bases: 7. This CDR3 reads CASSPQAGGPYTQYF. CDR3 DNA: TGTGCCAGCTCACCTCAAGCGGGAGGGCCTTATACGCAGTATTTT. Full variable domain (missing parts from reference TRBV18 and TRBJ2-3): NAGVMQNPRHLVRRRGQEARLRCSPMKGHSHVYWYRQLPEEGLKFMVYLQKENIIDESGMPKERFSAEFPKEGPSILRIQQVVRGDSAAYFCASSPQAGGPYTQYFGPGTRLTVL.

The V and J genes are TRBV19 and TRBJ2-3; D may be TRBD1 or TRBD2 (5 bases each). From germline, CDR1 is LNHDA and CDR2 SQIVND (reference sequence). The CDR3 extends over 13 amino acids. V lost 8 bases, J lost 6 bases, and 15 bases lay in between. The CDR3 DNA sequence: TGTGCCAGTGGCCCGCAGGGAGCCGATACGCAGTATTTT. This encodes CASGPQGADTQYF.

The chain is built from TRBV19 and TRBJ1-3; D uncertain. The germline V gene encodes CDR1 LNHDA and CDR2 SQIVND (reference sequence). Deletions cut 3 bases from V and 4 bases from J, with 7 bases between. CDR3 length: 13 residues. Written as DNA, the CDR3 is TGTGCCAGTAGTATTCCGGCGGGAAACACCATATATTTT. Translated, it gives CASSIPAGNTIYF.

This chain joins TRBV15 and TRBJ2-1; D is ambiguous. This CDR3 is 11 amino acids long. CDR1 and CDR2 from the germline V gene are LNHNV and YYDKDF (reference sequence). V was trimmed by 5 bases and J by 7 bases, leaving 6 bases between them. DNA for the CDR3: TGTGCCACCAGCCGGTTAAATGAGCAGTTCTTC. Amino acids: CATSRLNEQFF.

The CDR3 protein is CASSPPGGANEKLFF. The CDR3 DNA is TGTGCCAGCTCACCTCCGGGGGGTGCTAATGAAAAACTGTTTTTT. The V call is TRBV18, the J call TRBJ1-4; a weak D match, TRBD1 (5 bases). V gave up 3 bases and J gave up 3 bases, with 11 bases separating them. This CDR3 region has 15 residues. Germline lookup yields CDR1 KGHSH and CDR2 LQKENI.

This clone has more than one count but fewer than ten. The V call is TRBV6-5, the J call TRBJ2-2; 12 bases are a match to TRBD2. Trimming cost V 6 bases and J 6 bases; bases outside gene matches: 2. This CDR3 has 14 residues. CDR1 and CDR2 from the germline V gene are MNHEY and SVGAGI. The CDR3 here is CASRPSGGAGELFF. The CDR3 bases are TGTGCCAGCAGACCTAGCGGGGGGGCCGGGGAGCTGTTTTTT.

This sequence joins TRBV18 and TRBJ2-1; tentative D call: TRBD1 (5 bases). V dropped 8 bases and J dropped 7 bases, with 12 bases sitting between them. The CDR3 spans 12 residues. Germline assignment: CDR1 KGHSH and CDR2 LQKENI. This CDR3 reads CASHQGGNEQFF. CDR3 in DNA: TGTGCCAGCCACCAGGGTGGGAATGAGCAGTTCTTC. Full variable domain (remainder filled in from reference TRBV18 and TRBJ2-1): NAGVMQNPRHLVRRRGQEARLRCSPMKGHSHVYWYRQLPEEGLKFMVYLQKENIIDESGMPKERFSAEFPKEGPSILRIQQVVRGDSAAYFCASHQGGNEQFFGPGTRLTVL.